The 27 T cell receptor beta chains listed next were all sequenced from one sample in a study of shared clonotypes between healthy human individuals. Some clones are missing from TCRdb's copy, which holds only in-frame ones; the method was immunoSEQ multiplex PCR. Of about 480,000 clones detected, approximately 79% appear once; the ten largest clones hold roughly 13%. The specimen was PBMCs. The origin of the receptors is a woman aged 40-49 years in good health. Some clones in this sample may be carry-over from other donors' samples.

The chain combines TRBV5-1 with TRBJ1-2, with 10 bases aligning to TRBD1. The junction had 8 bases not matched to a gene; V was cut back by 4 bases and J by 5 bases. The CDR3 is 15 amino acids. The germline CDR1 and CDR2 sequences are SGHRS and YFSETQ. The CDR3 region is CASSPTGGPEYGYTF. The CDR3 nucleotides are TGCGCCAGCAGCCCGACAGGGGGCCCTGAATATGGCTACACCTTC.

Written as DNA, the CDR3 is TGTGCCAGCAGCGAGGGGGAAGTTGGCACAGATACGCAGTATTTT. It is translated as CASSEGEVGTDTQYF. The chain combines TRBV9 with TRBJ2-3; weak D call: TRBD1 (6 bases). The V and J ends lost 3 bases and 1 base respectively, with 12 bases between them. This CDR3 comprises 15 residues. Germline V CDR1 and CDR2: SGDLS, YYNGEE.

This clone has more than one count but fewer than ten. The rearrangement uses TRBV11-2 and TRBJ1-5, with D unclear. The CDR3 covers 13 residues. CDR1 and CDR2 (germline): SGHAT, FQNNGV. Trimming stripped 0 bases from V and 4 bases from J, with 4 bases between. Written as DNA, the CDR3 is TGTGCCAGCAGCTTAGATCTTAATCAGCCCCAGCATTTT. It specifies CASSLDLNQPQHF.

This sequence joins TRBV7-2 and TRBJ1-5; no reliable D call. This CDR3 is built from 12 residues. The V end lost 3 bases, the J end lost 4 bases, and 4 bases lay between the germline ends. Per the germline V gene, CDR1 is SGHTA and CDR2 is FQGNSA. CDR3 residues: CASSFFNQPQHF. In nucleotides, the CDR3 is TGTGCCAGCAGCTTCTTTAATCAGCCCCAGCATTTT.

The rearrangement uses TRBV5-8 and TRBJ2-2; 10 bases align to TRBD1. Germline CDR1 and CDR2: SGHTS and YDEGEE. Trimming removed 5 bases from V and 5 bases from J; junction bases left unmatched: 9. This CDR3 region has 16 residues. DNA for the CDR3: TGTGCCAGCAGGACACCGGGACAGGGGAATACCGGGGAGCTGTTTTTT. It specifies CASRTPGQGNTGELFF.

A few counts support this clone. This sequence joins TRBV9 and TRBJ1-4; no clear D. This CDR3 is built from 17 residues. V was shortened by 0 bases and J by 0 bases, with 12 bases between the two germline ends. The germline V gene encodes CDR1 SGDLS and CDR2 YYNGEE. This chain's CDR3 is CASSVGEGSSTNEKLFF. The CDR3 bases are TGTGCCAGCAGCGTAGGGGAGGGATCATCAACTAATGAAAAACTGTTTTTT.

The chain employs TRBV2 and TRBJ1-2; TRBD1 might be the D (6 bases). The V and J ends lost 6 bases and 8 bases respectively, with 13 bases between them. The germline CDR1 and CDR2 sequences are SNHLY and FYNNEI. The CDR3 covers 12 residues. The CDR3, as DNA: TGTGCCAGCAGCCGGGACCAGGGGGGCTACACCTTC. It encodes CASSRDQGGYTF. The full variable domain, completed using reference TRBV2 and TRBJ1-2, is EPEVTQTPSHQVTQMGQEVILRCVPISNHLYFYWYRQILGQKVEFLVSFYNNEISEKSEIFDDQFSVERPDGSNFTLKIRSTKLEDSAMYFCASSRDQGGYTFGSGTRLTVV.

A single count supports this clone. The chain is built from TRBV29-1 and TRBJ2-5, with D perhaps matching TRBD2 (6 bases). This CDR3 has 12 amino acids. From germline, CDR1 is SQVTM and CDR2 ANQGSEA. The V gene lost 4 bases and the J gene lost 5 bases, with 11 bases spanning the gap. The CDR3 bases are TGCAGCGTTGCCCCAGGAGGGGAGACCCAGTACTTC. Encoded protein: CSVAPGGETQYF.

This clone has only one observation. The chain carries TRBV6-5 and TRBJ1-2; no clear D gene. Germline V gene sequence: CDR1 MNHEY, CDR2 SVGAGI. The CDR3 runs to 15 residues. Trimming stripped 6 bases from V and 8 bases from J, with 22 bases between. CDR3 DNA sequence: TGTGCCAGCAGCCTCTCCCGGAGCTCACCCAGGGGCTACACCTTC. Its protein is CASSLSRSSPRGYTF.

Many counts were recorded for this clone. CDR3 coding DNA: TGTGCCAGCAGTTTAAAGGGGGGGAACTATGGCTACACCTTC. Its translation is CASSLKGGNYGYTF. This chain uses TRBV27 with TRBJ1-2; tentatively, D is TRBD1 (6 bases). V gave up 2 bases and J gave up 2 bases, with 9 bases separating them. CDR1 and CDR2 (germline): MNHEY, SMNVEV (reference sequence). The CDR3 is 14 amino acids.

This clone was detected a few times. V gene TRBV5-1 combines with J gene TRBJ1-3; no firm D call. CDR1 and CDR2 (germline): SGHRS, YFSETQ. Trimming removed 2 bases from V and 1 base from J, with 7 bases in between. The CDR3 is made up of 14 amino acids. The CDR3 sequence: CASSFDGSGNTIYF. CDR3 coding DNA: TGCGCCAGCAGCTTTGACGGGTCTGGAAACACCATATATTTT.

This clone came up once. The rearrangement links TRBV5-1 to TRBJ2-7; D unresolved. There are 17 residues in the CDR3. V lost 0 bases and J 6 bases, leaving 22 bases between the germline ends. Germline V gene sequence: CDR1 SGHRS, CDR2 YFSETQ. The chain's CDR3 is CASSLGTQPPLTFEQYF. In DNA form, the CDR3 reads TGCGCCAGCAGCTTGGGTACACAACCTCCCCTTACGTTCGAGCAGTACTTC. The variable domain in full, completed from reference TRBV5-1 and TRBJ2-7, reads KAGVTQTPRYLIKTRGQQVTLSCSPISGHRSVSWYQQTPGQGLQFLFEYFSETQRNKGNFPGRFSGRQFSNSRSEMNVSTLELGDSALYLCASSLGTQPPLTFEQYFGPGTRLTVT.

CDR3 in amino acids: CAWAIGNEQFF. CDR3 DNA sequence: TGTGCCTGGGCAATAGGCAATGAGCAGTTCTTC. The chain uses TRBV30 and TRBJ2-1, with unresolved D. The CDR3 is made up of 11 amino acids. CDR1 is GTSNPN, CDR2 SVGIG, per germline (reference sequence). V was clipped by 5 bases and J by 6 bases, with 8 bases between them.

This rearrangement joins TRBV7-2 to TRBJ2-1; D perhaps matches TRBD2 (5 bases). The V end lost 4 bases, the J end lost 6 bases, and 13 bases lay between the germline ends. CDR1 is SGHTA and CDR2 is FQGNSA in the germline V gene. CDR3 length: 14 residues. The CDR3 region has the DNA TGTGCCAGCAGCTCAGCCGGGATCCCCAATGAGCAGTTCTTC. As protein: CASSSAGIPNEQFF.

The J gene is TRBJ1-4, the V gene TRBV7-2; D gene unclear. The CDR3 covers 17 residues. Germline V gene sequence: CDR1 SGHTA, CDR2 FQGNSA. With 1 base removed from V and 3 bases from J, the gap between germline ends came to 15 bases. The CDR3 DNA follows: TGTGCCAGCAGCTTAGAGTCCCCTGGCAGTTCTAATGAAAAACTGTTTTTT. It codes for CASSLESPGSSNEKLFF.

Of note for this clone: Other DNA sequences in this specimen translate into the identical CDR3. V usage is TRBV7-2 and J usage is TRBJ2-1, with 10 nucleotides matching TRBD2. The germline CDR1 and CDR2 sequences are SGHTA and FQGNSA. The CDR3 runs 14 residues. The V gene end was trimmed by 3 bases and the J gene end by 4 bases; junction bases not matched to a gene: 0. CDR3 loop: CASSLTSGYNEQFF. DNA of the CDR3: TGTGCCAGCAGCTTGACTAGCGGGTACAATGAGCAGTTCTTC.

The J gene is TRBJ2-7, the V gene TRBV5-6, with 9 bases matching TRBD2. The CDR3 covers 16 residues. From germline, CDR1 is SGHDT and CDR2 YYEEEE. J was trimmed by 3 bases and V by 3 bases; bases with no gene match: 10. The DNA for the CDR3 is TGTGCCAGCAGCTCGTCTCTAGCGGGACTTTTCTACGAGCAGTACTTC. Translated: CASSSSLAGLFYEQYF.

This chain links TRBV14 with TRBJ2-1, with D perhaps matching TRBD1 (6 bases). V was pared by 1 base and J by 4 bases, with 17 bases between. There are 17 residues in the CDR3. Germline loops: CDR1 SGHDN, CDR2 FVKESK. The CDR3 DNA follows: TGTGCCAGCAGCCAAGTTGGCAGGGGAACAGTTTACAATGAGCAGTTCTTC. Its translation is CASSQVGRGTVYNEQFF.

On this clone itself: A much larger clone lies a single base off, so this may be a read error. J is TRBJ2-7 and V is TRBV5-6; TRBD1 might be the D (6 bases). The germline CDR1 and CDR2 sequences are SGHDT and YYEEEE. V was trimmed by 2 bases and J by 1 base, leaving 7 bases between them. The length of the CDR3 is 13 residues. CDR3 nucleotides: TGTGCCAGCAGCTTACAGGGTTCCTACGAGCAGTACTTC. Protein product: CASSLQGSYEQYF.

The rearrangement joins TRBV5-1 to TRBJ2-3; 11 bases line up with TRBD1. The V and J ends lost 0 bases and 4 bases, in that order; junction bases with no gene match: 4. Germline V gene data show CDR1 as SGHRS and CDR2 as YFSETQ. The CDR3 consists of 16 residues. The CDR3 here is CASSLALGQGADTQYF. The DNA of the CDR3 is TGCGCCAGCAGCTTGGCCTTGGGACAGGGGGCAGATACGCAGTATTTT.

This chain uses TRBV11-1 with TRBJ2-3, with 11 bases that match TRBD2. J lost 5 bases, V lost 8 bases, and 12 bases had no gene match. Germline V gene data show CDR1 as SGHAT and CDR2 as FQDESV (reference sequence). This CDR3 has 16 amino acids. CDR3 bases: TGTGCCAGCGGCCCGGAGTTCCTAGCGGGAGGAGATACGCAGTATTTT. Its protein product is CASGPEFLAGGDTQYF.

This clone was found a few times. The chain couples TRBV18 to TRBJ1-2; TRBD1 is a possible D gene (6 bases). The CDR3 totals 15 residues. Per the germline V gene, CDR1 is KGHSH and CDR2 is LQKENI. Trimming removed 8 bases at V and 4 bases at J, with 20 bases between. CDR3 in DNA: TGTGCCAGCACAAAAGAAGGGGGGCAACTCTATGGCTACACCTTC. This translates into CASTKEGGQLYGYTF.

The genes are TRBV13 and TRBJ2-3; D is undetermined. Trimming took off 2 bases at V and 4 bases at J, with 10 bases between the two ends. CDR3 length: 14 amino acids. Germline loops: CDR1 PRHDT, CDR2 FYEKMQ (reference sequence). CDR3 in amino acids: CASSLRAHADTQYF. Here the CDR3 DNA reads TGTGCCAGCAGCTTAAGAGCTCACGCAGATACGCAGTATTTT.

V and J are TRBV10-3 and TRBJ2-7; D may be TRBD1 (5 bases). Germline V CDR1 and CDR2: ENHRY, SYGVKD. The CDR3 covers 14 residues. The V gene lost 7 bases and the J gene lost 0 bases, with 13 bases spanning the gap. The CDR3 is CAINEGHFSYEQYF. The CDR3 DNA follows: TGTGCCATCAATGAAGGACACTTCTCCTACGAGCAGTACTTC.

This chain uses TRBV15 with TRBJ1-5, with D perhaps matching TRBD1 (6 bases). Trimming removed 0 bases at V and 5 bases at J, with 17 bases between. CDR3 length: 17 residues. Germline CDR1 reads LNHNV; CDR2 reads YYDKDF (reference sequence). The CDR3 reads CATSRDYGLSGDQPQHF. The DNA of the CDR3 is TGTGCCACCAGCAGAGATTATGGCCTCTCAGGGGATCAGCCCCAGCATTTT.

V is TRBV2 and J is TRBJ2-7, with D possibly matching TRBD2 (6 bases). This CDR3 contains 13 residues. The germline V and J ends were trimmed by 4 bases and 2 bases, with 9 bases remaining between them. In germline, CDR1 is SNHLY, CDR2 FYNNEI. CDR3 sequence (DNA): TGTGCCAGCAGTGTTAGCGGAACCTACGAGCAGTACTTC. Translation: CASSVSGTYEQYF.

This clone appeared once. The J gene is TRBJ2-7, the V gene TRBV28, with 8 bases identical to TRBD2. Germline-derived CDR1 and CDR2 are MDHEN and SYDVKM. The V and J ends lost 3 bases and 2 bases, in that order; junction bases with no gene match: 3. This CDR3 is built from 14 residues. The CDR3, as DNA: TGTGCCAGCAGTTTCGAGCGGGAGACCTACGAGCAGTACTTC. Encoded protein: CASSFERETYEQYF. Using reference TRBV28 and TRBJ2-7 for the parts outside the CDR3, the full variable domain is DVKVTQSSRYLVKRTGEKVFLECVQDMDHENMFWYRQDPGLGLRLIYFSYDVKMKEKGDIPEGYSVSREKKERFSLILESASTNQTSMYLCASSFERETYEQYFGPGTRLTVT.